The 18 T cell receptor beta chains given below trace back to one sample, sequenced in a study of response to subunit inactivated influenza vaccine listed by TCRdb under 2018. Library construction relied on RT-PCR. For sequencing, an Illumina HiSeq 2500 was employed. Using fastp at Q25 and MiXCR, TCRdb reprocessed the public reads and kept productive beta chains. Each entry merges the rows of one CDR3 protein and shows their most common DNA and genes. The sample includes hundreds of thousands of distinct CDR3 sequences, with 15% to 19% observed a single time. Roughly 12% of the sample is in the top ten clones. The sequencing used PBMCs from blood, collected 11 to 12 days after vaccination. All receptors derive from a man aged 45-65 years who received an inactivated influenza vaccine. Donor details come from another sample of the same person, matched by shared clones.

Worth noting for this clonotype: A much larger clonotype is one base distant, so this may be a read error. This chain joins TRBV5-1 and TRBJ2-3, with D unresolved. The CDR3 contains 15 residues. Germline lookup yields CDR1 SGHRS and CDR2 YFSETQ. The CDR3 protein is CASSLAGGSTDTQCF. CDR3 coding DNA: TGCGCCAGCAGCTTGGCTGGTGGCTCCACAGATACGCAGTGTTTT.

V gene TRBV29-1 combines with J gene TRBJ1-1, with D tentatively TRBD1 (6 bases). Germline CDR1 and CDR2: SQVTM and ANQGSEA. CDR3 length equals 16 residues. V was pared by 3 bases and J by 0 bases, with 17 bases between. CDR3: CSVEPPGEAMNTEAFF. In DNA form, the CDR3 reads TGCAGCGTTGAGCCCCCAGGGGAGGCGATGAACACTGAAGCTTTCTTT.

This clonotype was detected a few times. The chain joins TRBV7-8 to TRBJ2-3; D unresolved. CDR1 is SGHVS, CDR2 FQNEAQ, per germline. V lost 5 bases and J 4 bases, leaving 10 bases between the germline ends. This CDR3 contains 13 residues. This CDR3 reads CASSPRLPDTQYF. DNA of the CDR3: TGTGCCAGCAGCCCACGACTTCCAGATACGCAGTATTTT.

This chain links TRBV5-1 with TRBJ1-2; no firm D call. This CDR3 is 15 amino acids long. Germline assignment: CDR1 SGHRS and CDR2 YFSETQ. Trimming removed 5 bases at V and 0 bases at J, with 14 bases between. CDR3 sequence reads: CASRPQLHTNYGYTF. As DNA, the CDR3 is TGCGCCAGCAGACCTCAACTTCATACTAACTATGGCTACACCTTC.

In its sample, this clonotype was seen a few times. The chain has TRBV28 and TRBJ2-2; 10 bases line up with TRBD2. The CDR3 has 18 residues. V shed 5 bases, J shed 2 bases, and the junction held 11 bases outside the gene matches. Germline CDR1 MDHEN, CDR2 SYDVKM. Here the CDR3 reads CASSPWLAGVVNTGELFF. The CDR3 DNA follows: TGTGCCAGCAGTCCCTGGCTAGCGGGGGTTGTCAACACCGGGGAGCTGTTTTTT.

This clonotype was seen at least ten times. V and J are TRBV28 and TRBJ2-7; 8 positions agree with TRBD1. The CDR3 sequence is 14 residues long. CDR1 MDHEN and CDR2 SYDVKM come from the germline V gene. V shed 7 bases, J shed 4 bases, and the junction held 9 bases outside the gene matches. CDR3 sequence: CASKPTGDGYEQYF. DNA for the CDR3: TGTGCCAGCAAGCCGACAGGGGACGGTTACGAGCAGTACTTC.

The CDR3 spells CASSRWDAGDGHEQFF. DNA for the CDR3: TGTGCCAGCAGTCGTTGGGATGCGGGAGATGGGCATGAGCAGTTCTTC. This chain joins TRBV28 and TRBJ2-1; 7 bases fit TRBD2. Germline V lookup: CDR1 MDHEN, CDR2 SYDVKM. J was trimmed by 8 bases and V by 5 bases; bases with no gene match: 15. The CDR3 has 16 residues.

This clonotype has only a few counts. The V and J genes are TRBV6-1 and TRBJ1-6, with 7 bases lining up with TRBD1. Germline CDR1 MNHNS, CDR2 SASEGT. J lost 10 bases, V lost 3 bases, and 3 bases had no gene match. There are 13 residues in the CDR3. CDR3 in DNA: TGTGCCAGCAGTGAGACAGGGCGCTCACCCCTCCACTTT. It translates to CASSETGRSPLHF.

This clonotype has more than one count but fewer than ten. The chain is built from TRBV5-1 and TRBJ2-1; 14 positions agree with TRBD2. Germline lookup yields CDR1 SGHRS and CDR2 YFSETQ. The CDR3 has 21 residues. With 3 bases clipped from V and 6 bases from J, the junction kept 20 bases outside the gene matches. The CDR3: CASSWPGLAGATTGVINEQFF. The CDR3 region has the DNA TGCGCCAGCAGCTGGCCGGGACTAGCGGGAGCAACAACAGGGGTTATCAATGAGCAGTTCTTC.

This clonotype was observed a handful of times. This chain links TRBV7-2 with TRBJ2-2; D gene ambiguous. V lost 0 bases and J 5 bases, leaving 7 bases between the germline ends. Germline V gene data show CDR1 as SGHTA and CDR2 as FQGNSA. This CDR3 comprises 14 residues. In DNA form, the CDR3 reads TGTGCCAGCAGCTTAGCGCTCGCTACCGGGGAGCTGTTTTTT. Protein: CASSLALATGELFF.

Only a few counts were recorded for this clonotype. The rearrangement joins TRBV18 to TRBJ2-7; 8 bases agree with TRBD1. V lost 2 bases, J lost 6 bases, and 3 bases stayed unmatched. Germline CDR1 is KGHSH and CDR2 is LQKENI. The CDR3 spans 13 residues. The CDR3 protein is CASSPITGGEQYF. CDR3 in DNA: TGTGCCAGCTCACCAATAACAGGGGGCGAGCAGTACTTC.

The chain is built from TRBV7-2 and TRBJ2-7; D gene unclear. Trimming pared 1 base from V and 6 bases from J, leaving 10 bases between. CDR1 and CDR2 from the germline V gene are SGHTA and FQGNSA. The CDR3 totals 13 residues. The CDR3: CASSLVPGPEQYF. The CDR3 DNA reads TGTGCCAGCAGCTTAGTGCCGGGTCCCGAGCAGTACTTC.

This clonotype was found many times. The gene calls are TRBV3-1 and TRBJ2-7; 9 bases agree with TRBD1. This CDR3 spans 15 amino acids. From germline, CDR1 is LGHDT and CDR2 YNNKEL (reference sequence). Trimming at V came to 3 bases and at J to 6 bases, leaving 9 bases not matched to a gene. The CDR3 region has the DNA TGTGCCAGCAGCCAGAGACACAGGGGGCGGCCCGAGCAGTACTTC. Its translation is CASSQRHRGRPEQYF.

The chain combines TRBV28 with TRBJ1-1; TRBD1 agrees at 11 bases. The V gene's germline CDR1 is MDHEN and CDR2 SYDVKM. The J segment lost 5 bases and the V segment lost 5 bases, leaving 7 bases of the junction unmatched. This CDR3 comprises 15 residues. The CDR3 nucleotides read TGTGCCAGCAGTGCGGACAGGGGGCCCCAAACTGAAGCTTTCTTT. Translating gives CASSADRGPQTEAFF.

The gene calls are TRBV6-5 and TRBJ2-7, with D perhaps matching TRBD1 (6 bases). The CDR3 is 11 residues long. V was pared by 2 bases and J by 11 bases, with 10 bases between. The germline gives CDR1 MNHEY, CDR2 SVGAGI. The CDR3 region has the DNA TGTGCCAGCAGTTACAGGGGGAGCAAGTACTTC. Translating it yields CASSYRGSKYF.

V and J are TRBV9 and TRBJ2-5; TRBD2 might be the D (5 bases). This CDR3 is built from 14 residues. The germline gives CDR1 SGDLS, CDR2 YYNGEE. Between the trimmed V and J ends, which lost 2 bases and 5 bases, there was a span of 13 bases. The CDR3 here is CASSVRDIGETQYF. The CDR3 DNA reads TGTGCCAGCAGCGTTCGGGATATTGGGGAGACCCAGTACTTC.

The CDR3 here is CSAIHSANPYEQYF. The CDR3 DNA reads as TGCAGTGCTATCCATAGCGCCAATCCCTACGAGCAGTACTTC. The chain joins TRBV20-1 to TRBJ2-7; D is possibly TRBD2 (5 bases). Germline V gene lookup returns CDR1 DFQATT and CDR2 SNEGSKA (reference sequence). The CDR3 sequence is 14 residues long. V lost 4 bases and J 2 bases, leaving 15 bases between the germline ends.

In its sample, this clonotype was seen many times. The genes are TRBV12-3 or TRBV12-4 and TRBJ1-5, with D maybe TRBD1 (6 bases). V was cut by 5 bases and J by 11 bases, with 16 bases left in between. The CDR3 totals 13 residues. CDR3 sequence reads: CASSQAGAGAQHF. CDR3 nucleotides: TGTGCCAGCAGTCAAGCAGGGGCCGGGGCCCAGCATTTT.